The rows below give T cell receptor beta chains drawn from one sample of a study of blood T cell repertoires in COVID-19. Clones were read by immunoSEQ multiplex PCR, and TCRdb kept only the in-frame ones, dropping some. Here the sample spans roughly 290,000 clones, approximately 85% being singletons. The sequencing input was peripheral blood. The receptors come from a human donor with COVID-19, enrolled during active disease. The donor label of this sample is uncertain. Both conserved end residues are part of each CDR3. D genes are given only for firm matches. The size of a clone is reported for some rows only, either as once, few or many, or as a class for expanded clones.

>TRBD1|TRBV9|once|TRBJ1-5
TGTGCCAGCAGCATGGGACAGGTCAATCAGCCCCAGCATTTT
CASSMGQVNQPQHF
>TRBD1|TRBV30|once|TRBJ1-2
TGTGCCTGGGTCAGGGGGACCGAATACCTCTATGGCTACACCTTC
CAWVRGTEYLYGYTF
>NA|TRBV9|NA|TRBJ2-4
TGTGCCAGCAGCCCCGAAGAGGAGATAGCCAAAAACATTCAGTACTTC
CASSPEEEIAKNIQYF
>TRBD1|TRBV6-2/TRBV6-3|few|TRBJ1-4
TGTGCCAGCAGTTACGGACAGGTCGGCGAAAAACTGTTTTTT
CASSYGQVGEKLFF
>TRBD1|TRBV4-1|NA|TRBJ2-1
TGCGCCAGCAGCCAAGCGGACAGGGGAAGAGAGCAGTTCTTC
CASSQADRGREQFF
>NA|TRBV28|NA|TRBJ1-5
TGTGCCAGCAGGCAGGGTAACAATCAGCCCCAGCATTTT
CASRQGNNQPQHF
>TRBD2|TRBV28|NA|TRBJ2-7
TGTGCCAGCAGTTCGGGACTAGCGGGAGGGCGCGGGGGCGAGCAGTACTTC
CASSSGLAGGRGGEQYF
>NA|TRBV18|NA|TRBJ1-5
TGTGCCAGCTCGCCCGAGGGAAATCAGCCCCAGCATTTT
CASSPEGNQPQHF
>NA|TRBV18|once|TRBJ1-1
TGTGCCAGCTCAGAGACAGCGAACACTGAAGCTTTCTTT
CASSETANTEAFF
>NA|TRBV6-5|NA|TRBJ1-6
TGTGCCAGCAGTCGACAGAATAGGTCACCCCTCCACTTT
CASSRQNRSPLHF
>TRBD1|TRBV28|NA|TRBJ1-2
TGTGCCAGCAGTTTCCCCCGGACAGGCGGGGGCTACACCTTC
CASSFPRTGGGYTF
>TRBD2|TRBV7-2|NA|TRBJ2-5
TGTGCCAGCATACCGAACGGACTAGCGGGAGAAGAGACCCAGTACTTC
CASIPNGLAGEETQYF
>TRBD1|TRBV27|NA|TRBJ1-5
TGTGCCAGCAGTCCGCTTGTGTGGGGACAGGTGGTGAGGTCTCAGCCCCAGCATTTT
CASSPLVWGQVVRSQPQHF
>NA|TRBV19|NA|TRBJ1-1
TGTGCCAGTAGGCTGACAGGATCGAACACTGAAGCTTTCTTT
CASRLTGSNTEAFF
>NA|TRBV11-2|NA|TRBJ1-2
TGTGCCAGCAGCTTAAGTAATGAGGGCTACACCTTC
CASSLSNEGYTF
>TRBD1|TRBV6-5|few|TRBJ2-3
TGTGCCAGCAAGACAGGGGAGAGCACAGATACGCAGTATTTT
CASKTGESTDTQYF
>TRBD1|TRBV4-1|once|TRBJ2-1
TGCGCCAGCAGACCTACTACAGGGGCGAGCTCCTACAATGAGCAGTTCTTC
CASRPTTGASSYNEQFF
>TRBD1|TRBV18|NA|TRBJ2-7
TGTGCCAGCTCACCCGGACAGGATCGGGACGAGCAGTACTTC
CASSPGQDRDEQYF
>NA|TRBV27|NA|TRBJ1-5
TGTGCCAGCAGTCCCCGGGTCGCCAGCAATCAGCCCCAGCATTTT
CASSPRVASNQPQHF
>NA|TRBV28|few|TRBJ1-5
TGTGCCAGCCAGGGAGGTGGCAATCAGCCCCAGCATTTT
CASQGGGNQPQHF
>TRBD2|TRBV20-1|once|TRBJ2-3
TGCAGTGCTAGTTCGACTAGCGGGAGGTCAGATACGCAGTATTTT
CSASSTSGRSDTQYF
>TRBD1|TRBV19|NA|TRBJ1-1
TGTGCCAGTAGTGCCCTGACAGGGCGTGGGAACACTGAAGCTTTTTTT
CASSALTGRGNTEAFF
>TRBD1|TRBV11-3|few|TRBJ2-2
TGTGCCAGCAGCAAGATGACAGGGGGTAACGGGGAGCTGTTTTTT
CASSKMTGGNGELFF
>TRBD2|TRBV6-6|NA|TRBJ2-7
TGTGCCACCGGACTAGCGGGCTACGAGCAGTACTTC
CATGLAGYEQYF
>NA|TRBV28|NA|TRBJ2-3
TGTGCCACCACTGCTACAGGCAGGAGGCAGTATTTT
CATTATGRRQYF
>NA|TRBV6-5|NA|TRBJ1-2
TGTGCCAGCAGTTCGGCAGGGGCGAACTATGGCTACACCTTC
CASSSAGANYGYTF
>NA|TRBV15|NA|TRBJ1-3
TGTGCCACCAGCCCCGGTCCGGGAAACACCATATATTTT
CATSPGPGNTIYF
>NA|TRBV7-9|NA|TRBJ2-7
TGTGCCAGCAGTCGGGAGTCCTACGAGCAGTACTTC
CASSRESYEQYF
>TRBD2|TRBV20-1|NA|TRBJ2-3
TGCAGTGCTAGTGGACTAGCGGGAGATATAGATACGCAGTATTTT
CSASGLAGDIDTQYF